These 17 T cell receptor beta chains were sequenced from one sample in a study of cytomegalovirus exposure and HLA in healthy donors. The table came from immunoSEQ multiplex PCR; TCRdb's copy has only in-frame clones and leaves some out. In the table there are hundreds of thousands of clones, about 90% of which are singletons. The sample comprised PBMCs. The origin of the receptors is a young woman in good health and CMV-seronegative.

The chain uses TRBV5-1 and TRBJ2-3; a weak D match, TRBD2 (5 bases). Germline loops: CDR1 SGHRS, CDR2 YFSETQ. The length of the CDR3 is 15 residues. Trimming stripped 5 bases from V and 2 bases from J, with 15 bases between. The CDR3 here is CASSRSGSFTDTQYF. The CDR3 nucleotides read TGCGCCAGCAGTCGGTCGGGGAGTTTCACAGATACGCAGTATTTT.

The chain combines TRBV11-3 with TRBJ2-2, with 7 bases lining up with TRBD1. The V gene's germline CDR1 is SGHNT and CDR2 YENEEA. After removal of 1 base from V and 4 bases from J, the junction contained 15 bases not matched to a gene. This CDR3 has 19 residues. The CDR3 nucleotides read TGTGCCAGCAGCTTAGTTGGCCCCTCAACAGGGGTCGGCACCGGGGAGCTGTTTTTT. This encodes CASSLVGPSTGVGTGELFF. Supplemented by reference TRBV11-3 and TRBJ2-2, the full variable domain reads EAGVVQSPRYKIIEKKQPVAFWCNPISGHNTLYWYLQNLGQGPELLIRYENEEAVDDSQLPKDRFSAERLKGVDSTLKIQPAELGDSAVYLCASSLVGPSTGVGTGELFFGEGSRLTVL.

The chain joins TRBV29-1 to TRBJ2-7; maybe TRBD1 (6 bases). V gave up 2 bases and J gave up 9 bases, with 8 bases separating them. Germline-derived CDR1 and CDR2 are SQVTM and ANQGSEA. The CDR3 loop spans 10 amino acids. The chain's CDR3 is CSVEQGRQYF. The CDR3 DNA is TGCAGCGTTGAACAGGGGAGGCAGTACTTC.

The J gene is TRBJ2-3, the V gene TRBV5-6; TRBD2 might be the D (6 bases). The CDR3 has 17 amino acids. V was clipped by 4 bases and J by 1 base, with 19 bases between them. Germline CDR1 reads SGHDT; CDR2 reads YYEEEE. The CDR3 region is CASSDERAGRGTDTQYF. CDR3 sequence (DNA): TGTGCCAGCAGCGACGAGAGGGCGGGGCGGGGCACAGATACGCAGTATTTT.

The chain combines TRBV9 with TRBJ2-5; D might be TRBD1 (5 bases). Per germline, CDR1 SGDLS and CDR2 YYNGEE. The CDR3 sequence is 14 residues long. The V end was cut by 0 bases, the J end by 0 bases, with 6 bases between. CDR3 loop: CASSVGTYQETQYF. As DNA, the CDR3 is TGTGCCAGCAGCGTAGGGACATACCAAGAGACCCAGTACTTC.

The chain is built from TRBV28 and TRBJ2-7; TRBD1 agrees at 7 bases. The CDR3 loop spans 13 amino acids. Trimming removed 5 bases from V and 2 bases from J; junction bases left unmatched: 3. Germline lookup yields CDR1 MDHEN and CDR2 SYDVKM. CDR3 residues: CASSHRGTYEQYF. The CDR3 nucleotides are TGTGCCAGCAGTCACAGGGGAACCTACGAGCAGTACTTC.

The chain joins TRBV4-2 to TRBJ2-7; D is unclear. The CDR3 is made up of 16 amino acids. The germline V and J ends were trimmed by 1 base and 2 bases, with 15 bases remaining between them. Germline V lookup: CDR1 LGHNA, CDR2 YNFKEQ. The CDR3 loop is CASSQAHGSGTYEQYF. CDR3 DNA sequence: TGTGCCAGCAGCCAAGCTCATGGCTCAGGCACCTACGAGCAGTACTTC.

The gene calls are TRBV9 and TRBJ2-1; D remains unclear. Deletions cut 3 bases from V and 4 bases from J, with 8 bases between. The CDR3 runs 13 residues. Germline V gene lookup returns CDR1 SGDLS and CDR2 YYNGEE. Written as DNA, the CDR3 is TGTGCCAGCAGCGGGGCAGATTACAATGAGCAGTTCTTC. It encodes CASSGADYNEQFF.

The chain joins TRBV6-5 to TRBJ2-7; tentatively, D is TRBD2 (5 bases). CDR1 and CDR2 (germline): MNHEY, SVGAGI. The ends were cut back, 3 bases at V and 3 bases at J, with 12 bases in the middle. The CDR3 consists of 14 residues. The CDR3 DNA reads TGTGCCAGCAGTTATGGGCGGGCCTACTACGAGCAGTACTTC. Protein product: CASSYGRAYYEQYF.

The V call is TRBV10-3, the J call TRBJ2-7; D remains ambiguous. Trimming removed 0 bases from V and 4 bases from J, with 16 bases in between. The CDR3 covers 16 residues. CDR1 is ENHRY and CDR2 is SYGVKD in the germline V gene. The CDR3, as DNA: TGTGCCATCAGTGAGTCGGCCAGGACGGACCTATACGAGCAGTACTTC. Encoded protein: CAISESARTDLYEQYF.

The rearrangement links TRBV27 to TRBJ1-4; D is ambiguous. V lost 5 bases, J lost 0 bases, and 10 bases lay in between. Germline V gives CDR1 MNHEY, CDR2 SMNVEV (reference sequence). The CDR3 covers 15 residues. CDR3 DNA sequence: TGTGCCAGCAGTCCCGGAGATACAACTAATGAAAAACTGTTTTTT. It is translated as CASSPGDTTNEKLFF.

The chain joins TRBV28 to TRBJ2-7, with 7 bases aligning to TRBD2. Per germline, CDR1 MDHEN and CDR2 SYDVKM. There are 14 residues in the CDR3. V shed 2 bases and J 5 bases; nucleotides not matched to a gene: 6. This chain's CDR3 is CASSLLAGAHEQYF. The DNA for the CDR3 is TGTGCCAGCAGTTTACTGGCGGGAGCCCACGAGCAGTACTTC.

The rearrangement links TRBV7-3 to TRBJ1-1, with no clear D. V lost 4 bases and J lost 5, with 14 bases in between. CDR1 is SGHTA and CDR2 is FQGTGA in the germline V gene. CDR3 size: 14 residues. CDR3 DNA sequence: TGTGCCAGCAGCTCCCTGGGTCCGGGGACTGAAGCTTTCTTT. Its protein is CASSSLGPGTEAFF.

The chain has TRBV27 and TRBJ1-2, with D maybe TRBD1 (5 bases). The CDR3 length is 13 residues. Per germline, CDR1 MNHEY and CDR2 SMNVEV (reference sequence). Between the trimmed V and J ends, which lost 3 bases and 7 bases, there was a span of 12 bases. This chain's CDR3 is CASSLGQAFGYTF. DNA for the CDR3: TGTGCCAGCAGTTTGGGGCAGGCGTTTGGCTACACCTTC.

This chain uses TRBV18 with TRBJ1-1, with D uncertain. Looked up from germline, CDR1 is KGHSH and CDR2 is LQKENI. CDR3 size: 12 residues. The ends were cut back, 1 base at V and 3 bases at J, with 3 bases in the middle. Here the CDR3 DNA reads TGTGCCAGCTCACCACTGGACACTGAAGCTTTCTTT. This sequence encodes CASSPLDTEAFF.

The V call is TRBV4-3, the J call TRBJ2-1; D perhaps matches TRBD2 (6 bases). This CDR3 spans 16 amino acids. Deletions cut 0 bases from V and 2 bases from J, with 11 bases between. Germline V gene sequence: CDR1 LGHNA, CDR2 YSLEER. The CDR3 DNA reads TGCGCCAGCAGCCAAGAGTTTAGCGGTACCTACAATGAGCAGTTCTTC. Its translation: CASSQEFSGTYNEQFF.

This clone has more than one count but fewer than ten. The CDR3 sequence is CASSYSLEGGGQPQHF. The CDR3 nucleotides read TGTGCCAGCAGTTACTCGTTAGAGGGGGGGGGTCAGCCCCAGCATTTT. The rearrangement uses TRBV6-6 and TRBJ1-5; D possibly corresponds to TRBD1 (6 bases). This CDR3 comprises 16 residues. Germline V CDR1 and CDR2: MNHNY, SVGAGI (reference sequence). The V gene lost 0 bases and the J gene lost 6 bases, with 15 bases spanning the gap.